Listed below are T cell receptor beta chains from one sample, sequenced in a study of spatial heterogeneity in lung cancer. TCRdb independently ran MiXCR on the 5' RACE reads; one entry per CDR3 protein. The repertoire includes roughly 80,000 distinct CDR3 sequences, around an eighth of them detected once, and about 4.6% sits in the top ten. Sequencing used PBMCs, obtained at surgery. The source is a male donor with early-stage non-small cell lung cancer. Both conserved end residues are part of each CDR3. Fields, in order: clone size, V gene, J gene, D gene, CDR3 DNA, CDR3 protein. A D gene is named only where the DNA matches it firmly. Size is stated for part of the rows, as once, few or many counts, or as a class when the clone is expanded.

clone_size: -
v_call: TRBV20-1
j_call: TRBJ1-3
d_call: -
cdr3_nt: TGCAGTGCTAGAGCGACAGGCCCCTGGGAAGGCTATGGAAACACCATATATTTT
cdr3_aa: CSARATGPWEGYGNTIYF

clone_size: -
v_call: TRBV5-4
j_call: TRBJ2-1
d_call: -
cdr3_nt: TGTGCCAGCAGCTTGGTAGGACGAAACAATGAGCAGTTCTTC
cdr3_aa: CASSLVGRNNEQFF

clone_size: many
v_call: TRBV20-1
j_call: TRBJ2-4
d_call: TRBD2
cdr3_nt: TGCAGTGCTAGAGATAGGGTTAGCGGGACAACCAAAAACATTCAGTACTTC
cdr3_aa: CSARDRVSGTTKNIQYF

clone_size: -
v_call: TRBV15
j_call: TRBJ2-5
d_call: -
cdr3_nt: TGTGCCACCAGCAGAGTATACCAAGAGACCCAGTACTTC
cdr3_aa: CATSRVYQETQYF

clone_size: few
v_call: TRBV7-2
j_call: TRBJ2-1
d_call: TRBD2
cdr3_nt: TGTGCCAGCAGCTCGGGACTAGCGGGTATGTTTAATGAGCAGTTCTTC
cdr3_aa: CASSSGLAGMFNEQFF

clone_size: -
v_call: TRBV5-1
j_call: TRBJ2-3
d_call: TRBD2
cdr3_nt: TGCGCCAGCAGCTTGGAAGCGGGGGGGGATACGCAGTATTTT
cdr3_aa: CASSLEAGGDTQYF

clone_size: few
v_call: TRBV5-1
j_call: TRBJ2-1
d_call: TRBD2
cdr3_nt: TGCGCCAGCAGCTCAGGACTAGAAAATAGGCCTGAGCAGTTCTTC
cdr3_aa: CASSSGLENRPEQFF

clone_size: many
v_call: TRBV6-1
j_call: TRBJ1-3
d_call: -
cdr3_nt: TGTGCCGGAAGGGTACAGGCGAGCTCTGGAAACACCATATATTTT
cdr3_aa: CAGRVQASSGNTIYF

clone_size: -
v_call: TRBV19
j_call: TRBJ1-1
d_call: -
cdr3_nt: TGTGCCAGTAGCCCGCTAGAAGCTTTCTTT
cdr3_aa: CASSPLEAFF

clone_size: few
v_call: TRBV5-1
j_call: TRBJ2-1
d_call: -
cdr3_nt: TGCGCCAGCAGCTTGAAAACGGATGAGCAGTTCTTC
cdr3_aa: CASSLKTDEQFF

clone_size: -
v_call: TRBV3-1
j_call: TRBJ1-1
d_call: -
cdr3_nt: TGTGCCAGCAGTTACGGGACGGCCACTGAAGCTTTCTTT
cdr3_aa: CASSYGTATEAFF

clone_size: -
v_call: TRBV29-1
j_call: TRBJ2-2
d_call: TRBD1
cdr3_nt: TGCAGCGTAGGACAGGGAAACACCGGGGAGCTGTTTTTT
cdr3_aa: CSVGQGNTGELFF

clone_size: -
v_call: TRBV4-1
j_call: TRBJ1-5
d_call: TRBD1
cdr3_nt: TGCGCCAGCAGCCCTCGGGACAGGGTTGACAGCAATCAGCCCCAGCATTTT
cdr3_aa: CASSPRDRVDSNQPQHF

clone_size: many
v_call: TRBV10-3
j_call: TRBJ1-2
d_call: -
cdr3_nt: TGTGCCATCAGTGAGGGGGGGATCTATGGCTACACCTTC
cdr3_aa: CAISEGGIYGYTF

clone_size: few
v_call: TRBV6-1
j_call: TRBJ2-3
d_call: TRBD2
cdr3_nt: TGTGCCAGCAGGGTCGAGCGGGGCAGCACAGATACGCAGTATTTT
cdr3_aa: CASRVERGSTDTQYF

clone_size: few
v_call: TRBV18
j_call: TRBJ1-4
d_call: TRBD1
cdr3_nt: TGTGCCAGCTCACCTCGGGGACAGGGGGACGGAAAACTGTTTTTT
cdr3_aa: CASSPRGQGDGKLFF

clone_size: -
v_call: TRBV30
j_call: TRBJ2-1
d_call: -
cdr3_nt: TGTGCCTGGAGTCCAGGGTTGGGCCCCTACAATGAGCAGTTCTTC
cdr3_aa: CAWSPGLGPYNEQFF

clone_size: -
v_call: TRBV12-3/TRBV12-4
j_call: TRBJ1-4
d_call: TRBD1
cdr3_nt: TGTGCCAGCAGCGTCGGGGACAGCCCAACTAATGAAAAACTGTTTTTT
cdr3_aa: CASSVGDSPTNEKLFF

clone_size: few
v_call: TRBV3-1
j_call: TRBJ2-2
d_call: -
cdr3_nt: TGTGCCAGCCGTCTGAACGATCCTCTCCCCGGGGAGCTGTTTTTT
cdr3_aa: CASRLNDPLPGELFF

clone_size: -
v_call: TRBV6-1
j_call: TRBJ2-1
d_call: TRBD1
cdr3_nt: TGTGCCAGCAGTGCCCGGGACAGAGGAAATGAGCAGTTCTTC
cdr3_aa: CASSARDRGNEQFF

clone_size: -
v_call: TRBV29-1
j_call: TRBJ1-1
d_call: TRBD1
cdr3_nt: TGCAGCGTCAAGCGGACAGGAGAAACGAACACTGAAGCTTTCTTT
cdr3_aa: CSVKRTGETNTEAFF

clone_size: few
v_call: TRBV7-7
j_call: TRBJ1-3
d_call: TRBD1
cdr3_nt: TGTGCCAGCAGCTTAGTTGACAGGGAAGCTGGAAACACCATATATTTT
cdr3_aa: CASSLVDREAGNTIYF

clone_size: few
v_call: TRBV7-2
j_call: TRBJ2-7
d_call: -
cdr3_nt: TGTGCCAGCAGCTTAGTGGGGGGACTGGTTGGCTACGAGCAGTACTTC
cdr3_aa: CASSLVGGLVGYEQYF

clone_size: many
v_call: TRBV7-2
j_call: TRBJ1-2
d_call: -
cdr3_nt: TGTGCCAGCAGCTTGGGACCCGCGTCGTATGGCTACACCTTC
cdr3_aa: CASSLGPASYGYTF

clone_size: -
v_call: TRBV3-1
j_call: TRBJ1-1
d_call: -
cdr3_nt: TGTGCCAGCAGCCAGAGGGCCATGAACACTGAAGCTTTCTTT
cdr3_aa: CASSQRAMNTEAFF

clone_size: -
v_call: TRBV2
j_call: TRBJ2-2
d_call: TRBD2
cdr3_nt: TGTGCCAGCGCTGGACTAGCGGGAGGGACCGGGGAGCTGTTTTTT
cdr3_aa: CASAGLAGGTGELFF

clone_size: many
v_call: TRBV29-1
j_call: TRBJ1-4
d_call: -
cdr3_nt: TGCAGCATTCCGGACGATGAAAAACTGTTTTTT
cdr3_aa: CSIPDDEKLFF

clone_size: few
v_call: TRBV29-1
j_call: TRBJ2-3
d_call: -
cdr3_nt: TGCAGCGTTGAAACCGGGACAGATACGCAGTATTTT
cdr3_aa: CSVETGTDTQYF

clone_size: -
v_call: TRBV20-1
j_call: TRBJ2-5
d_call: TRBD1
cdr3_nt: TGCAGTGCTTCGGGGACAGGGGAGCAAGAGACCCAGTACTTC
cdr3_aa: CSASGTGEQETQYF

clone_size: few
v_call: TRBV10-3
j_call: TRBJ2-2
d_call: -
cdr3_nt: TGTGCCATCGGGGAAGCGAACACCGGGGAGCTGTTTTTT
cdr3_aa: CAIGEANTGELFF

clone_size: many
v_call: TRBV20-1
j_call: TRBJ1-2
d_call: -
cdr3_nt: TGCAGTGCCCGGACAGTCGATTTTAACTATGGCTACACCTTC
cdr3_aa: CSARTVDFNYGYTF

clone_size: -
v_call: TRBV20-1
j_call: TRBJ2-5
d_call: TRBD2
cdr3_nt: TGCAGTGCTAGAGGCGGACTAGCGGGACACCAAGAGACCCAGTACTTC
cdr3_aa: CSARGGLAGHQETQYF

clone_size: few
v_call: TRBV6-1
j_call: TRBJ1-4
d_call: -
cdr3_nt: TGTGCCAGCAGGCTATGGGCTAATGAAAAACTGTTTTTT
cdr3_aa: CASRLWANEKLFF

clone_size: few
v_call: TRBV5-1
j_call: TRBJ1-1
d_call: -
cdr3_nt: TGCGCCAGCAGCTTGGAGACACGGAACACTGAAGCTTTCTTT
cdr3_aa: CASSLETRNTEAFF

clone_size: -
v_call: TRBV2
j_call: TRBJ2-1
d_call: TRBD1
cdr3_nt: TGTGCCAGCAGTCGTGGGACAGGGGTCGGGAATGAGCAGTTCTTC
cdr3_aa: CASSRGTGVGNEQFF

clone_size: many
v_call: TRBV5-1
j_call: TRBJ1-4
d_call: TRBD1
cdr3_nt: TGCGCCAGCAGCTCCACACCGGGACAGAATGAAAAACTGTTTTTT
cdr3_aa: CASSSTPGQNEKLFF

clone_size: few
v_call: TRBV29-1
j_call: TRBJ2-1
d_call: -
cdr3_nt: TGCAGCGGGAGGTCGTCATATGATGAGCAGTTCTTC
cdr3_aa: CSGRSSYDEQFF

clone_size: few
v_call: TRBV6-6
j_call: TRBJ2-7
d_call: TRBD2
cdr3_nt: TGTGCCAGCAGTTACCCGACTAGCGGGACCTACGAGCAGTACTTC
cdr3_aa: CASSYPTSGTYEQYF

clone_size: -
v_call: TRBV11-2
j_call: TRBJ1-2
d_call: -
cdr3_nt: TGTGCCAGCAGCTTAGCAGGACAGCACACCTTC
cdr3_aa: CASSLAGQHTF

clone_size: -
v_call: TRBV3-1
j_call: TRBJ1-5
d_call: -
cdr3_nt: TGTGCCAGCAGCCAAGATCGTACAGGTAATCAGCCCCAGCATTTT
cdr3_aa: CASSQDRTGNQPQHF

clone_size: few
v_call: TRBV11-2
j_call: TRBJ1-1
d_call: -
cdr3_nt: TGTGCCAGCAGCTTATTCTGGGAGGCTGAAGCTTTCTTT
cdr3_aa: CASSLFWEAEAFF

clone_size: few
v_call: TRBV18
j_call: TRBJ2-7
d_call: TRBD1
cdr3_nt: TGTGCCAGCTCACCCGAGGGACAGGGAGGACACGAGCAGTACTTC
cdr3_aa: CASSPEGQGGHEQYF

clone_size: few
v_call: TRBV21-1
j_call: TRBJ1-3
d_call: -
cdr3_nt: TGTGCCAGCAGCACCCCTATCCGGGTAATGTCTGGAAACACCATATATTTT
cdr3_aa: CASSTPIRVMSGNTIYF

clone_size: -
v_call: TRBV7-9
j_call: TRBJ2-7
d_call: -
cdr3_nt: TGTGCCAGCAGCTTAGATGGCCACGAGCAGTACTTC
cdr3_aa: CASSLDGHEQYF